Listed below are T cell receptor beta chains from one sample, sequenced in a study of blood T cell repertoires in COVID-19. Clones were read by immunoSEQ multiplex PCR, and TCRdb kept only the in-frame ones, dropping some. This sample has 140,000 to 150,000 clones, with roughly nine tenths found just once. Sequencing was performed on peripheral blood. These TCRs come from a human donor in a cohort sampled during active COVID-19. Both conserved end residues are part of each CDR3.

TRBJ2-7 TRBV20-1 CSALKDSQYF
TRBJ2-2 TRBV5-1 CASSPGPRGDGELFF
TRBJ1-2 TRBV2 CASSQGPDYGYTF
TRBJ1-6 TRBV30 CALDSGGNSPLHF
TRBJ2-1 TRBV10-1 CASSEGASYNEQFF
TRBJ1-5 TRBV7-9 CASSWDNNQPQHF
TRBJ1-2 TRBV19 CASSGRVGDGYTF
TRBJ1-1 TRBV12-3/TRBV12-4 CASSQTGGFKAFF
TRBJ2-1 TRBV6-4 CASSDSGRGDHNEQFF
TRBJ2-1 TRBV5-1 CASSLDPAGDNEQFF
TRBJ2-5 TRBV7-9 CASSLSFRETQYF
TRBJ2-7 TRBV27 CASSPLAGGGLEQYF
TRBJ1-2 TRBV28 CASSWNRRGYTF
TRBJ2-3 TRBV10-3 CAISDTGQSTDTQYF
TRBJ1-3 TRBV14 CASSRDRGPGNTIYF
TRBJ2-7 TRBV7-2 CASSLVVRSYEQYF
TRBJ1-5 TRBV9 CASSEGNRNQPQHF
TRBJ1-2 TRBV7-9 CASSPRSQGLSGYTF
TRBJ2-3 TRBV9 CASSVVPYPGLAGGPDTQYF
TRBJ2-5 TRBV6-1 CASSDDYGTPRETQYF
TRBJ1-5 TRBV9 CASSVGAGDALSNQPQHF
TRBJ2-7 TRBV4-1 CASSQVSGVTYEQYF
TRBJ2-3 TRBV11-2 CASSLQGAVFTDTQYF
TRBJ2-5 TRBV19 CASSIDDSWETQYF
TRBJ1-3 TRBV3-1/TRBV3-2 CASSQGARGNTIYF
TRBJ2-4 TRBV11-3 CASSLDRQGYVSKNIQYF
TRBJ1-4 TRBV7-9 CASSPSGTGDEKLFF
TRBJ2-7 TRBV3-1/TRBV3-2 CASSQEGPPYF
TRBJ2-1 TRBV2 CASRLQGPEQFF
TRBJ2-3 TRBV2 CASSEDGIRTDTQYF
TRBJ1-5 TRBV7-2 CASSPDGGYQPQHF
TRBJ1-5 TRBV30 CAWSDGQGFQPQHF
TRBJ2-7 TRBV2 CAGSSGGTYEQYF
TRBJ2-1 TRBV5-4 CASSLGAGGLNEQFF
TRBJ1-5 TRBV19 CASSWAGALGNQPQHF
TRBJ1-1 TRBV4-3 CASSQLVATGDTEAFF
TRBJ2-4 TRBV19 CASGQDRENIQYF
TRBJ1-5 TRBV9 CASSAGGGSNQPQHF
TRBJ2-3 TRBV2 CASRLELGSADTQYF
TRBJ2-7 TRBV10-3 CAISDGQGMGEQYF
TRBJ1-4 TRBV14 CASSLQLNEKLFF
TRBJ1-6 TRBV30 CAWSVPWTGKRAPLHF
TRBJ2-7 TRBV7-2 CASSSGGYYEQYF
TRBJ1-4 TRBV5-1 CASSLVNGNDEKLFF
TRBJ2-3 TRBV6-5 CASSLTSGGTTDTQYF
TRBJ1-1 TRBV7-9 CASRRQTGMNTEAFF
TRBJ2-7 TRBV4-3 CASSPGTGGYEQYF
TRBJ2-3 TRBV7-8 CASSFRQGRTDTQYF
TRBJ2-7 TRBV6-1 CASSEQGLEQYF
TRBJ2-3 TRBV6-2/TRBV6-3 CASSYSSSSSTDTQYF
TRBJ2-5 TRBV4-1 CASSPILAGGKETQYF
TRBJ1-5 TRBV24-1 CATSGTLDRDNQPQHF
TRBJ2-1 TRBV18 CASSPVSNEQFF
TRBJ2-1 TRBV4-2 CASSQDIALSYNEQFF
TRBJ2-3 TRBV19 CASSEGAGGLNTQYF
TRBJ1-1 TRBV2 CASRYLEGYTEAFF
TRBJ2-2 TRBV2 CASSRLAGDTGELFF
TRBJ2-1 TRBV7-2 CASSKGLVVDEQFF
TRBJ1-5 TRBV19 CASSMGREGQPQHF